The rows below give T cell receptor beta chains drawn from one sample of a study of shared clonotypes between healthy human individuals. Sequencing was performed with immunoSEQ multiplex PCR; in TCRdb, only in-frame clones are kept and a portion is missing. Among about a million clones listed, roughly 80% were seen once. The specimen was memory CD4+ T cells from PBMCs. These receptor sequences come from a young man in good health. Some clones in this sample may be carry-over from other donors' samples. Each CDR3 is given with its conserved first and last residue. The order of the fields is CDR3 length, V gene, clone size, J gene, D gene, CDR3 protein, CDR3 DNA. The D gene is left open where the match is weak. A row's size may be missing; if present it is once, few, many or a size class.

cdr3_length: 14; v_call: TRBV28; clone_size: .; j_call: TRBJ1-2; d_call: TRBD1; cdr3_aa: CASSPTQGAGGYTF; cdr3_nt: TGTGCCAGCAGTCCAACCCAGGGGGCAGGCGGCTACACCTTC
cdr3_length: 13; v_call: TRBV15; clone_size: .; j_call: TRBJ2-7; d_call: .; cdr3_aa: CATSRPGAYEQYF; cdr3_nt: TGTGCCACCAGCAGGCCGGGCGCCTACGAGCAGTACTTC
cdr3_length: 14; v_call: TRBV6-1; clone_size: few; j_call: TRBJ2-7; d_call: .; cdr3_aa: CASSDYSSTYEQYF; cdr3_nt: TGTGCCAGCAGTGATTACAGTAGTACCTACGAGCAGTACTTC
cdr3_length: 13; v_call: TRBV2; clone_size: .; j_call: TRBJ1-1; d_call: .; cdr3_aa: CASSPPTHPEAFF; cdr3_nt: TGTGCCAGCAGTCCCCCAACCCACCCTGAAGCTTTCTTT
cdr3_length: 12; v_call: TRBV10-3; clone_size: .; j_call: TRBJ1-2; d_call: .; cdr3_aa: CAAARGNYGYTF; cdr3_nt: TGTGCCGCCGCAAGGGGGAACTATGGCTACACCTTC
cdr3_length: 14; v_call: TRBV7-8; clone_size: few; j_call: TRBJ2-3; d_call: .; cdr3_aa: CASLARLDTDTQYF; cdr3_nt: TGTGCCAGCCTCGCGCGACTAGACACAGATACGCAGTATTTT
cdr3_length: 15; v_call: TRBV5-1; clone_size: .; j_call: TRBJ1-5; d_call: .; cdr3_aa: CASSLEGISNQPQHF; cdr3_nt: TGCGCCAGCAGCCTCGAAGGGATCAGCAATCAGCCCCAGCATTTT
cdr3_length: 15; v_call: TRBV2; clone_size: .; j_call: TRBJ2-1; d_call: TRBD2; cdr3_aa: CASSYTSGSVNEQFF; cdr3_nt: TGTGCCAGCAGTTATACTAGCGGGAGTGTAAATGAGCAGTTCTTC
cdr3_length: 11; v_call: TRBV10-1; clone_size: .; j_call: TRBJ1-2; d_call: .; cdr3_aa: CASSESASQGF; cdr3_nt: TGCGCCAGCAGTGAGTCGGCCAGCCAGGGGTTC
cdr3_length: 17; v_call: TRBV4-1; clone_size: .; j_call: TRBJ2-7; d_call: .; cdr3_aa: CASSQAPGRIETYEQYF; cdr3_nt: TGCGCCAGCAGCCAAGCTCCGGGACGGATTGAGACCTACGAGCAGTACTTC
cdr3_length: 13; v_call: TRBV28; clone_size: .; j_call: TRBJ2-7; d_call: TRBD1; cdr3_aa: CASRGQSSYEQYF; cdr3_nt: TGTGCCAGTCGGGGACAGTCCTCCTACGAGCAGTACTTC
cdr3_length: 17; v_call: TRBV11-3; clone_size: .; j_call: TRBJ2-2; d_call: TRBD1; cdr3_aa: CASSSDRGKGYTGELFF; cdr3_nt: TGTGCCAGCAGTTCGGACAGGGGAAAGGGGTACACCGGGGAGCTGTTTTTT
cdr3_length: 18; v_call: TRBV4-1; clone_size: .; j_call: TRBJ2-4; d_call: .; cdr3_aa: CASSQDAGDRLAKNIQYF; cdr3_nt: TGCGCCAGCAGCCAAGACGCGGGGGACAGGCTAGCCAAAAACATTCAGTACTTC
cdr3_length: 18; v_call: TRBV27; clone_size: once; j_call: TRBJ2-3; d_call: TRBD2; cdr3_aa: CASSRMRASGRKEDTQYF; cdr3_nt: TGTGCCAGCAGTAGAATGAGGGCTAGCGGGAGGAAGGAAGATACGCAGTATTTT
cdr3_length: 14; v_call: TRBV5-1; clone_size: .; j_call: TRBJ1-2; d_call: .; cdr3_aa: CASSLAQPNYGYTF; cdr3_nt: TGCGCCAGCAGCTTGGCTCAGCCTAACTATGGCTACACCTTC
cdr3_length: 13; v_call: TRBV12-5; clone_size: .; j_call: TRBJ2-5; d_call: .; cdr3_aa: CASGFEGWGAQYF; cdr3_nt: TGTGCTAGTGGTTTTGAAGGCTGGGGGGCCCAGTACTTC
cdr3_length: 12; v_call: TRBV6-7; clone_size: .; j_call: TRBJ1-5; d_call: .; cdr3_aa: CASSYDRQPQHF; cdr3_nt: TGTGCCAGCAGTTACGACAGGCAGCCCCAGCATTTT
cdr3_length: 15; v_call: TRBV5-1; clone_size: few; j_call: TRBJ2-3; d_call: TRBD2; cdr3_aa: CASSRQRGVTDTQYF; cdr3_nt: TGCGCCAGCAGTCGCCAGCGGGGGGTGACAGATACGCAGTATTTT
cdr3_length: 17; v_call: TRBV30; clone_size: .; j_call: TRBJ1-2; d_call: .; cdr3_aa: CAWGFPHRAPSGYGYTF; cdr3_nt: TGTGCGTGGGGTTTCCCCCATCGGGCACCATCGGGCTATGGCTACACCTTC
cdr3_length: 11; v_call: TRBV6-4; clone_size: .; j_call: TRBJ1-1; d_call: .; cdr3_aa: CASGQNTEAFF; cdr3_nt: TGTGCCAGCGGACAGAACACTGAAGCTTTCTTT
cdr3_length: 17; v_call: TRBV9; clone_size: once; j_call: TRBJ2-1; d_call: TRBD2; cdr3_aa: CASSRQAGGLWINEQFF; cdr3_nt: TGTGCCAGCAGCAGACAAGCGGGAGGTTTGTGGATCAATGAGCAGTTCTTC
cdr3_length: 13; v_call: TRBV29-1; clone_size: .; j_call: TRBJ1-2; d_call: .; cdr3_aa: CSVEGGSFYGYTF; cdr3_nt: TGCAGCGTTGAAGGTGGGTCGTTCTATGGCTACACCTTC
cdr3_length: 15; v_call: TRBV28; clone_size: .; j_call: TRBJ1-3; d_call: TRBD1; cdr3_aa: CASSEDRISGNTIYF; cdr3_nt: TGTGCCAGCAGTGAGGACAGGATATCTGGAAACACCATATATTTT
cdr3_length: 14; v_call: TRBV29-1; clone_size: .; j_call: TRBJ2-7; d_call: TRBD1; cdr3_aa: CSVGPGTVRGEQYF; cdr3_nt: TGCAGCGTTGGGCCCGGGACAGTCAGGGGAGAGCAGTACTTC
cdr3_length: 14; v_call: TRBV6-1; clone_size: .; j_call: TRBJ1-3; d_call: .; cdr3_aa: CASSEGPSGNTIYF; cdr3_nt: TGTGCCAGCAGTGAAGGGCCCTCTGGAAACACCATATATTTT